A single sample is the source of the 27 T cell receptor beta chains below, sequenced in a study of T-cell memory formation after mild COVID-19 (dated by TCRdb to the early 2020s). Library prep was done by 5' RACE. Sequencer: Illumina NovaSeq 6000. The public reads were reprocessed in TCRdb via fastp at Q25 and MiXCR, keeping in-frame beta chains. One record per CDR3 amino acid sequence lists the most common genes and DNA. The sample contains roughly 260,000 distinct CDR3 sequences, about 16% of them found a single time. The ten most abundant clones make up 3% to 4.5% of the sample. Sequencing was carried out using PBMCs or a T cell subset sorted from them (not recorded which). These receptor sequences come from a man between 18 and 35 years old who had mild COVID-19 (a few samples of this study predate the infection). The sample titles of this study are shuffled in the database, so cell type and time point are left out; the donor was told from shared clones.

The chain joins TRBV20-1 to TRBJ2-5, with 9 bases aligning to TRBD2. Trimming took 2 bases from V and 5 from J; bases not matched to a gene: 9. The germline CDR1 and CDR2 sequences are DFQATT and SNEGSKA (reference sequence). This CDR3 region has 15 residues. The CDR3 region has the DNA TGCAGTGCTAGATCGGCGGGGGGGATGCAGGAGACCCAGTACTTC. Translated, it gives CSARSAGGMQETQYF.

This clonotype was detected a few times. The chain has TRBV2 and TRBJ2-3; D is perhaps TRBD1 or TRBD2 (5 bases each). This CDR3 comprises 13 residues. Germline V lookup: CDR1 SNHLY, CDR2 FYNNEI. V was cut by 8 bases and J by 7 bases, with 16 bases left in between. CDR3 DNA: TGTGCCAGCTCCTCACCTCGGGGCTATACGCAGTATTTT. Encoded protein: CASSSPRGYTQYF. Full variable domain (missing parts from reference TRBV2 and TRBJ2-3): EPEVTQTPSHQVTQMGQEVILRCVPISNHLYFYWYRQILGQKVEFLVSFYNNEISEKSEIFDDQFSVERPDGSNFTLKIRSTKLEDSAMYFCASSSPRGYTQYFGPGTRLTVL.

A note on this clonotype: The junction does not match germline at one end; this may be a read error. The chain recombines TRBV7-3 with TRBJ2-2, with D unresolved. Germline assignment: CDR1 SGHTA and CDR2 FQGTGA. The CDR3 sequence is 14 residues long. This CDR3 reads CASCLGVGTGELFF. Here the CDR3 DNA reads TGTGCCAGCTGCTTAGGTGTGGGGACCGGGGAGCTGTTTTTT.

This clonotype turned up a few times. This sequence joins TRBV5-1 and TRBJ2-7; tentatively, D is TRBD1 or TRBD2 (5 bases each). The CDR3 consists of 15 residues. Trimming took 0 bases from V and 0 from J, leaving 10 bases between them. Looked up from germline, CDR1 is SGHRS and CDR2 is YFSETQ. CDR3 amino acids: CASSLVAGTSYEQYF. The CDR3 nucleotides read TGCGCCAGCAGCTTGGTGGCAGGGACCTCCTACGAGCAGTACTTC.

The chain carries TRBV7-9 and TRBJ2-7; 7 bases agree with TRBD1. Germline lookup yields CDR1 SEHNR and CDR2 FQNEAQ (reference sequence). Trimming removed 4 bases from V and 4 bases from J; junction bases left unmatched: 10. This CDR3 is 15 amino acids long. The CDR3 DNA reads as TGTGCCAGCAGCTCCACACGGACAGGAATATACGAGCAGTACGTC. Its translation is CASSSTRTGIYEQYV.

The chain is built from TRBV12-3 or TRBV12-4 and TRBJ2-2; 7 bases line up with TRBD2. Germline trimming cut 2 bases from V and 6 bases from J; bases unmatched to any gene: 6. This CDR3 comprises 15 residues. CDR3 nucleotides: TGTGCCAGCAGTTTACGGGGAGGGGAAGCCGGGGAGCTGTTTTTT. Protein product: CASSLRGGEAGELFF.

The chain employs TRBV5-1 and TRBJ2-3; 7 bases are a match to TRBD1. V gave up 5 bases and J gave up 11 bases; unmatched junction bases: 11. There are 13 residues in the CDR3. Germline V gives CDR1 SGHRS, CDR2 YFSETQ. CDR3 residues: CASRETGDRGQYF. The CDR3, as DNA: TGCGCCAGCAGGGAAACAGGGGACCGAGGGCAGTATTTT.

This chain connects TRBV15 to TRBJ1-1; no firm D call. This CDR3 region has 16 residues. The V and J ends lost 0 bases and 0 bases respectively, with 11 bases between them. CDR1 is LNHNV and CDR2 is YYDKDF in the germline V gene (reference sequence). CDR3 sequence: CATSRDPRPMNTEAFF. CDR3 nucleotide sequence: TGTGCCACCAGCAGAGATCCCCGACCGATGAACACTGAAGCTTTCTTT.

The chain is built from TRBV7-3 and TRBJ2-2, with D tentatively TRBD1 (5 bases). Trimming took off 5 bases at V and 7 bases at J, with 11 bases between the two ends. Germline V gene lookup returns CDR1 SGHTA and CDR2 FQGTGA. The CDR3 extends over 13 amino acids. This chain's CDR3 is CASSKTVDGELFF. CDR3 bases: TGTGCCAGCAGCAAGACAGTCGACGGGGAGCTGTTTTTT. Looking up the rest from reference TRBV7-3 and TRBJ2-2 gives the full variable domain: GAGVSQTPSNKVTEKGKYVELRCDPISGHTALYWYRQSLGQGPEFLIYFQGTGAADDSGLPNDRFFAVRPEGSVSTLKIQRTERGDSAVYLCASSKTVDGELFFGEGSRLTVL.

The rearrangement joins TRBV11-2 to TRBJ2-7, with D possibly being TRBD1 (5 bases). CDR3 length: 15 amino acids. Looked up from germline, CDR1 is SGHAT and CDR2 is FQNNGV. V lost 2 bases to trimming and J lost 2 bases, with 13 bases between them. The CDR3 sequence: CASSLYLAGTYEQYF. The CDR3 bases are TGTGCCAGCAGCTTATATCTCGCAGGGACCTACGAGCAGTACTTC.

This chain connects TRBV5-5 to TRBJ1-1, with 7 nucleotides matching TRBD1. Looked up from germline, CDR1 is SGHKS and CDR2 is YYEKEE (reference sequence). The CDR3 is made up of 16 amino acids. The ends lost 4 bases at V and 0 bases at J; junction bases unmatched: 9. The CDR3 protein is CASSQRQGSLNTEAFF. CDR3 nucleotides: TGTGCCAGCAGCCAGAGACAGGGCAGCCTGAACACTGAAGCTTTCTTT.

The rearrangement joins TRBV5-1 to TRBJ2-1; tentative D call: TRBD1 (6 bases). The CDR3 consists of 12 residues. Germline-derived CDR1 and CDR2 are SGHRS and YFSETQ. V lost 7 bases and J lost 9, with 14 bases in between. For the CDR3, the DNA is TGCGCCAGCGCCCGGGACACGATTGAGCAGTTCTTC. Its translation is CASARDTIEQFF.

This chain uses TRBV4-2 with TRBJ2-6; D possibly corresponds to TRBD1 (6 bases). Deletions cut 0 bases from V and 0 bases from J, with 12 bases between. This CDR3 is 18 amino acids long. CDR1 and CDR2 (germline): LGHNA, YNFKEQ. The CDR3 loop reads CASSQEGTLISGANVLTF. CDR3 nucleotides: TGTGCCAGCAGCCAAGAGGGGACACTAATCTCTGGGGCCAACGTCCTGACTTTC.

In its sample, this clonotype was seen a few times. DNA for the CDR3: TGTGCCAGCGCGGAGGAGACTGGGCAGCCCCAGCATTTT. Protein sequence: CASAEETGQPQHF. The V gene is TRBV18, the J gene TRBJ1-5; D remains unclear. The CDR3 contains 13 residues. V gave up 8 bases and J gave up 7 bases, with 15 bases separating them. Germline CDR1 is KGHSH and CDR2 is LQKENI.

This clonotype showed up just once. V and J are TRBV7-3 and TRBJ2-3; perhaps D is TRBD1 or TRBD2 (5 bases each). There are 13 residues in the CDR3. Trimming pared 6 bases from V and 2 bases from J, leaving 9 bases between. Germline CDR1 reads SGHTA; CDR2 reads FQGTGA. CDR3 nucleotide sequence: TGTGCCAGCAGTGGGGGATACACAGATACGCAGTATTTT. Translation gives CASSGGYTDTQYF.

The sample holds a few counts of this clonotype. This chain uses TRBV6-6 with TRBJ2-3; D is tentatively TRBD1 or TRBD2 (6 bases each). Germline lookup yields CDR1 MNHNY and CDR2 SVGAGI (reference sequence). This CDR3 is built from 14 residues. Trimming shortened V by 7 bases and J by 0 bases, and 11 bases separated the two germline ends. The CDR3 DNA follows: TGTGCCAGCATCTGGGGGGCCAGCACAGATACGCAGTATTTT. Protein sequence: CASIWGASTDTQYF.

This clonotype was seen only a few times. The chain links TRBV5-1 to TRBJ1-2; the D gene is possibly TRBD1 (6 bases). This CDR3 comprises 18 residues. V was pared by 0 bases and J by 0 bases, with 18 bases between. Germline-derived CDR1 and CDR2 are SGHRS and YFSETQ. In DNA form, the CDR3 reads TGCGCCAGCAGCTTGGAGGTGATAAGGGGGGGCTCTAACTATGGCTACACCTTC. Its translation is CASSLEVIRGGSNYGYTF.

A few counts support this clonotype. This rearrangement joins TRBV3-1 to TRBJ2-5; unclear D gene. The CDR3 consists of 13 residues. CDR1 is LGHDT, CDR2 YNNKEL, per germline (reference sequence). The V end was cut by 0 bases, the J end by 7 bases, with 9 bases between. Written as DNA, the CDR3 is TGTGCCAGCAGCCAAGACTATGGACGGACCCAGTACTTC. The encoded protein is CASSQDYGRTQYF.

The gene calls are TRBV6-2 or TRBV6-3 and TRBJ1-2, with D possibly matching TRBD1 (5 bases). The germline gives CDR1 MNHEY, CDR2 SVGEGT. V was pared by 0 bases and J by 4 bases, with 12 bases between. The length of the CDR3 is 15 residues. In DNA, the CDR3 is TGTGCCAGCAGTTACTCAACGGGGGAGGCCTATGGCTACACCTTC. Amino acid sequence: CASSYSTGEAYGYTF.

This rearrangement joins TRBV29-1 to TRBJ1-2, with D possibly TRBD1 on 5 matching bases. V was shortened by 1 base and J by 7 bases, with 22 bases between the two germline ends. The CDR3 consists of 16 residues. CDR1 and CDR2 from the germline V gene are SQVTM and ANQGSEA. The CDR3 here is CSVEGSSGEHRSGYTF. The CDR3 DNA sequence: TGCAGCGTTGAAGGCAGCTCGGGAGAACACAGGAGTGGCTACACCTTC.

This clonotype was recorded a few times. J is TRBJ2-2 and V is TRBV7-9; TRBD1 matches at 8 bases. Per the germline V gene, CDR1 is SEHNR and CDR2 is FQNEAQ (reference sequence). CDR3 length: 16 amino acids. V was clipped by 6 bases and J by 1 base; unmatched bases: 7. For the CDR3, the DNA is TGTGCCAGCAGAATCCGGGACAGGAGGAACACCGGGGAGCTGTTTTTT. This codes for CASRIRDRRNTGELFF.

This chain joins TRBV25-1 and TRBJ1-2, with 9 bases matching TRBD1. This CDR3 is 15 amino acids long. V trimming: 5 bases; J trimming: 6 bases; junction bases outside the gene matches: 10. Germline V gene sequence: CDR1 MGHDK, CDR2 SYGVNS. The CDR3 reads CASSYQTGGFHGYTF. In DNA, the CDR3 is TGTGCCAGCAGTTACCAGACAGGGGGGTTCCATGGCTACACCTTC.

This clonotype came up many times. The chain joins TRBV7-2 to TRBJ2-1, with 14 bases identical to TRBD2. The V and J ends lost 5 bases and 10 bases, in that order; junction bases with no gene match: 7. This CDR3 spans 15 amino acids. Germline V gene data show CDR1 as SGHTA and CDR2 as FQGNSA. The CDR3 DNA follows: TGTGCCAGCAGCCTGACTAGCGGGGGGGCTAGGGAGCAGTTCTTC. This sequence encodes CASSLTSGGAREQFF. The full variable domain, its missing parts supplied by reference TRBV7-2 and TRBJ2-1, is GAGVSQSPSNKVTEKGKDVELRCDPISGHTALYWYRQSLGQGLEFLIYFQGNSAPDKSGLPSDRFSAERTGGSVSTLTIQRTQQEDSAVYLCASSLTSGGAREQFFGPGTRLTVL.

This clonotype was seen only a few times. This chain connects TRBV4-1 to TRBJ1-6, with D hard to call. The ends were cut back, 0 bases at V and 0 bases at J, with 6 bases in the middle. The length of the CDR3 is 16 residues. In germline, CDR1 is MGHRA, CDR2 YSYEKL. The CDR3 loop is CASSQETSSYNSPLHF. The CDR3 DNA is TGCGCCAGCAGCCAAGAAACGAGCTCCTATAATTCACCCCTCCACTTT.

This clonotype appeared a few times. The chain has TRBV7-9 and TRBJ2-3; 8 bases match TRBD2. Germline V gene sequence: CDR1 SEHNR, CDR2 FQNEAQ (reference sequence). With 5 bases clipped from V and 6 bases from J, the junction kept 4 bases outside the gene matches. CDR3 length: 13 residues. This CDR3 is CASSQRGGDTQYF. CDR3 sequence (DNA): TGTGCCAGCAGCCAGCGCGGGGGGGATACGCAGTATTTT.

This clonotype was counted between two and nine times. The J gene is TRBJ2-3, the V gene TRBV6-6, with D perhaps matching TRBD2 (7 bases). With 2 bases removed from V and 2 bases from J, the gap between germline ends came to 20 bases. Looked up from germline, CDR1 is MNHNY and CDR2 is SVGAGI (reference sequence). The CDR3 is 18 amino acids. CDR3 DNA sequence: TGTGCCAGCAGTTACGAAAGTTGGGGGGGGCCCCACACAGATACGCAGTATTTT. Protein sequence: CASSYESWGGPHTDTQYF.

The J gene is TRBJ2-5, the V gene TRBV4-2, with 7 bases identical to TRBD2. The CDR3 is 17 amino acids. J was trimmed by 3 bases and V by 2 bases; bases with no gene match: 12. Germline-derived CDR1 and CDR2 are LGHNA and YNFKEQ. CDR3 in DNA: TGTGCCAGCAGCCAACCCCCGAGGCGGGGGAGGGAAGAGACCCAGTACTTC. Translating it yields CASSQPPRRGREETQYF.